This T cell receptor beta chain was observed in a study of blood T cells in healthy people across ages. This clonotype occurred a few times. The second PCR ran about 6 to 12 cycles with a sample-barcoded 5' primer and J-beta primers. A single record per CDR3 protein comes from TCRdb applying MiXCR to the 5' RACE reads. This sample has under 1,100,000 distinct CDR3 sequences, with approximately 25% found just once. The CDR3 is made up of 15 amino acids. The V gene lost 5 bases and the J gene lost 7 bases, with 17 bases spanning the gap. CDR1 is SEHNR and CDR2 is FQNEAQ in the germline V gene (reference sequence). This sample also belongs to another study, concerning T cells of mothers and their children.

The sample was blood. The chain has TRBV7-9 and TRBJ1-4, with D possibly TRBD1 on 6 matching bases. This receptor was obtained from a girl between 2 and 10 years old in good health. Here the CDR3 reads CASSQIQGMGEKLFF. CDR3 nucleotides: TGTGCCAGCAGCCAAATACAGGGAATGGGTGAAAAACTGTTTTTT.